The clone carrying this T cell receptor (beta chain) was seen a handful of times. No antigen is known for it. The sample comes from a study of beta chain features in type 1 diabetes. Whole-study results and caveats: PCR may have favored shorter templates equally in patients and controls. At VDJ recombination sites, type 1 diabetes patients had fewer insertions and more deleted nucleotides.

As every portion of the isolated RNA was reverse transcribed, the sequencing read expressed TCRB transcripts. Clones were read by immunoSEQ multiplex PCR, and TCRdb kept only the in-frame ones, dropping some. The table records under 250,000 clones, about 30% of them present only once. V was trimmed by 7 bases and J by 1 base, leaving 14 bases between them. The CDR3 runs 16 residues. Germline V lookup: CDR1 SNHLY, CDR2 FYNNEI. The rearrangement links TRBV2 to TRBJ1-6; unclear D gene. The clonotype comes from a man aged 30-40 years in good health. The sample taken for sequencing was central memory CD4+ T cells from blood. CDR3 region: CASTERAGSYNSPLHF. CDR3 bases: TGTGCCAGCACGGAAAGAGCGGGGTCCTATAATTCACCCCTCCACTTT.